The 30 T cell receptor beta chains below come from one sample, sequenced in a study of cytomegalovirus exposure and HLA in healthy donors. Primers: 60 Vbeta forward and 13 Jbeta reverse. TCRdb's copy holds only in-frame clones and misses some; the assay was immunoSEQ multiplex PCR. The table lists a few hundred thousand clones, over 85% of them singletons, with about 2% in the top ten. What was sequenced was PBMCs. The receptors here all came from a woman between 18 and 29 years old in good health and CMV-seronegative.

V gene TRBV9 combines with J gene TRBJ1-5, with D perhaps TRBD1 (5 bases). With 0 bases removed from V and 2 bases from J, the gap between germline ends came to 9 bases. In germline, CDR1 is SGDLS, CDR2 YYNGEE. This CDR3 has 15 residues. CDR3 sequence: CASSVGGLGNQPQHF. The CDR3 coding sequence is TGTGCCAGCAGCGTAGGGGGCTTGGGCAATCAGCCCCAGCATTTT.

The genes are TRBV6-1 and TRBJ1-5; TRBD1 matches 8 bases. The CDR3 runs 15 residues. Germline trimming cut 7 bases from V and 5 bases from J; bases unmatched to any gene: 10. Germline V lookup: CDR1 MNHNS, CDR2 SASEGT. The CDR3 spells CASNPRTGSDQPQHF. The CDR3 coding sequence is TGTGCCAGCAACCCCCGGACAGGGAGTGATCAGCCCCAGCATTTT.

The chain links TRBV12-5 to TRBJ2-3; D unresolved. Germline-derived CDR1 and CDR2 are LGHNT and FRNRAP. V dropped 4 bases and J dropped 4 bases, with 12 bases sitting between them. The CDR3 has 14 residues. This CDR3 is CASGSGRIPDTQYF. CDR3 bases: TGTGCTAGTGGTTCGGGTCGAATACCAGATACGCAGTATTTT.

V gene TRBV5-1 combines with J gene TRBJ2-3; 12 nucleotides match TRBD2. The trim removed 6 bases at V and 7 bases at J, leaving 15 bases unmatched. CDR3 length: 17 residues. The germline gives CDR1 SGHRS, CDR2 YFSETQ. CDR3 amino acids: CASKALAGGIYPNTQYF. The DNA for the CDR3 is TGCGCCAGCAAGGCACTAGCGGGGGGAATCTACCCGAATACGCAGTATTTT.

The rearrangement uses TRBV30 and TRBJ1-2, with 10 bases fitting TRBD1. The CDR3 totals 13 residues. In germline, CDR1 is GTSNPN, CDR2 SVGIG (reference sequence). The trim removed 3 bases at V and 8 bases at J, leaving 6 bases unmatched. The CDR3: CAWRGTGVEGYTF. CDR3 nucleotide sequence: TGTGCCTGGAGGGGGACAGGGGTCGAAGGCTACACCTTC.

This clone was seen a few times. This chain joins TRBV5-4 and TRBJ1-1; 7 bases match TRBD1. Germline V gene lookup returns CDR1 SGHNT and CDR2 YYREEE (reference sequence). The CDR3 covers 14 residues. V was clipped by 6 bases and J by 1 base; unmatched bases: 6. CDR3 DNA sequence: TGTGCCAGCATGCTGGGACAGACGAACACTGAAGCTTTCTTT. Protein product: CASMLGQTNTEAFF.

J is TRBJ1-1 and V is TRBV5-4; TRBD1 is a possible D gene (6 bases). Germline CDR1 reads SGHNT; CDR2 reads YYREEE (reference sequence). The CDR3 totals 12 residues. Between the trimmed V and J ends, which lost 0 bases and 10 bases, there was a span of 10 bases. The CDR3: CASSLEDSGAFF. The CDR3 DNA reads TGTGCCAGCAGCTTGGAGGACAGTGGAGCTTTCTTT.

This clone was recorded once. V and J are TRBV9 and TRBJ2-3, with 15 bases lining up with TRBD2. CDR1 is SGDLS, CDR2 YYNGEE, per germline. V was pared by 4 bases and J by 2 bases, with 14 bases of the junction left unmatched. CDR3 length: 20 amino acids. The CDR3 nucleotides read TGTGCCAGCAGCCCAACGGGACTAGCGGGGGGCTCGGACTACACAGATACGCAGTATTTT. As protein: CASSPTGLAGGSDYTDTQYF.

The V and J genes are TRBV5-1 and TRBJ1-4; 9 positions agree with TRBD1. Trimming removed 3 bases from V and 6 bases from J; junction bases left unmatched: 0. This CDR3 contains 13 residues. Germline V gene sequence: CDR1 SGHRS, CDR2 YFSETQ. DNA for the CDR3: TGCGCCAGCAGCTGGACAGGGGATGAAAAACTGTTTTTT. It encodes CASSWTGDEKLFF.

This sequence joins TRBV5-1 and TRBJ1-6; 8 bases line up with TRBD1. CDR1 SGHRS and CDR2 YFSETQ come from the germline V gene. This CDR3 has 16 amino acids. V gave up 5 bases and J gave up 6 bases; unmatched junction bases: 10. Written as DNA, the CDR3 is TGCGCCAGCAGTGAGACAGGGGTCCTGCGTAATTCACCCCTCCACTTT. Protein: CASSETGVLRNSPLHF.

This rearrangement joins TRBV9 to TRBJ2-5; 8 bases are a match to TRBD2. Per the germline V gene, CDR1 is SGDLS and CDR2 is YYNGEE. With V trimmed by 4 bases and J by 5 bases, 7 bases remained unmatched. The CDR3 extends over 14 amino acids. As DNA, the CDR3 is TGTGCCAGCAGCCCAAGACTAGCGCAGGAGACCCAGTACTTC. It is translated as CASSPRLAQETQYF.

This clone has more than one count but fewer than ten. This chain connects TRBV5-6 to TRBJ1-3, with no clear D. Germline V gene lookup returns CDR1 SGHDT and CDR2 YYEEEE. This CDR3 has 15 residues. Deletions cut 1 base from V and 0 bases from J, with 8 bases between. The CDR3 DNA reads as TGTGCCAGCAGCTTGTATCCGTTCTCTGGAAACACCATATATTTT. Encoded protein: CASSLYPFSGNTIYF.

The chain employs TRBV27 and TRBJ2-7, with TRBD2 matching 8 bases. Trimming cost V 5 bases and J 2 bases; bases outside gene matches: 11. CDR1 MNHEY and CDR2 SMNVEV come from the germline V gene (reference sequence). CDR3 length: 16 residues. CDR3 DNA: TGTGCCAGCAGTCCCCAGGCGGGGGGTCTAACCTACGAGCAGTACTTC. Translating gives CASSPQAGGLTYEQYF.

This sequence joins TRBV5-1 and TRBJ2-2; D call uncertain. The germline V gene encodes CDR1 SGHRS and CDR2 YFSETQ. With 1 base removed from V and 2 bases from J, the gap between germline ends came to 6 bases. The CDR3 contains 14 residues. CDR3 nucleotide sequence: TGCGCCAGCAGCTTGCGTGTTAACACCGGGGAGCTGTTTTTT. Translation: CASSLRVNTGELFF. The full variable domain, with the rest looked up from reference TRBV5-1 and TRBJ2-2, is KAGVTQTPRYLIKTRGQQVTLSCSPISGHRSVSWYQQTPGQGLQFLFEYFSETQRNKGNFPGRFSGRQFSNSRSEMNVSTLELGDSALYLCASSLRVNTGELFFGEGSRLTVL.

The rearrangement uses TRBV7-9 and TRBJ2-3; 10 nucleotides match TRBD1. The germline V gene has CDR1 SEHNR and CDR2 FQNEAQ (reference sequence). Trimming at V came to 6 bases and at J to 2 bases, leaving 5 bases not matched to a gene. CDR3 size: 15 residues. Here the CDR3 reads CASRGQGPATDTQYF. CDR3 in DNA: TGTGCCAGCAGGGGACAGGGGCCAGCCACAGATACGCAGTATTTT.

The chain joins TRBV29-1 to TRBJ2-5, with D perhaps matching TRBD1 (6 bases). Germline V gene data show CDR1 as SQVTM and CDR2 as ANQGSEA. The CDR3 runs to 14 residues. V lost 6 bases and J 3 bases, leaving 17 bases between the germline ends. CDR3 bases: TGCAGCGTACAGGGCACCCAGTTGAAAGAGACCCAGTACTTC. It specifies CSVQGTQLKETQYF.

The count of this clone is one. The CDR3 reads CATSSVETQYF. In DNA form, the CDR3 reads TGTGCCACCTCCTCTGTGGAGACCCAGTACTTC. The V and J genes are TRBV2 and TRBJ2-5; D not resolved. Germline CDR1 reads SNHLY; CDR2 reads FYNNEI. The CDR3 length is 11 residues. V lost 10 bases and J 5 bases, leaving 11 bases between the germline ends.

The CDR3 DNA follows: TGCAGCGTTGACCCCTTGACTAGCGGGGGGCACATTGAGCAGTTCTTC. Amino acids: CSVDPLTSGGHIEQFF. This rearrangement joins TRBV29-1 to TRBJ2-1; 13 nucleotides align to TRBD2. The CDR3 has 16 residues. Germline CDR1 SQVTM, CDR2 ANQGSEA. The V segment lost 3 bases and the J segment 9 bases; nucleotides outside the gene matches: 11.

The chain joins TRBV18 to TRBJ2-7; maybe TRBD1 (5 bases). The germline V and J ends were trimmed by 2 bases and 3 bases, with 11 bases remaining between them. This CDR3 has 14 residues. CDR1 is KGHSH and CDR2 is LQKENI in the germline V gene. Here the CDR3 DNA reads TGTGCCAGCTCACCATGGGAACAGGACTACGAGCAGTACTTC. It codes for CASSPWEQDYEQYF.

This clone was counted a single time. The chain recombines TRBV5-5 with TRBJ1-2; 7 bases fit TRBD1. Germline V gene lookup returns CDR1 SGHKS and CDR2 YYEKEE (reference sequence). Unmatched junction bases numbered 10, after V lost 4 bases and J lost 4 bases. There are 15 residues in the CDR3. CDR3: CASSDNFRGAYGYTF. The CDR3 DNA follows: TGTGCCAGCAGCGATAATTTCAGGGGGGCCTATGGCTACACCTTC.

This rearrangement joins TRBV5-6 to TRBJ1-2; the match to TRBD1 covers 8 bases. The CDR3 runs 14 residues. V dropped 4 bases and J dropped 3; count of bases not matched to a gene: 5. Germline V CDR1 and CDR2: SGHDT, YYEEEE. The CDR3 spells CASSKGQGYYGYTF. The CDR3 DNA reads TGTGCCAGCAGCAAAGGACAGGGATACTATGGCTACACCTTC. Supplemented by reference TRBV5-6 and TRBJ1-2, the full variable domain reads DAGVTQSPTHLIKTRGQQVTLRCSPKSGHDTVSWYQQALGQGPQFIFQYYEEEERQRGNFPDRFSGHQFPNYSSELNVNALLLGDSALYLCASSKGQGYYGYTFGSGTRLTVV.

The CDR3 region is CASGRTGETDTQYF. The CDR3 coding sequence is TGTGCCAGCGGCCGGACAGGGGAAACAGATACGCAGTATTTT. The V call is TRBV6-4, the J call TRBJ2-3; 9 bases line up with TRBD1. Looked up from germline, CDR1 is MRHNA and CDR2 is SNTAGT. V lost 8 bases and J lost 3; bases outside the gene matches: 6. This CDR3 spans 14 amino acids.

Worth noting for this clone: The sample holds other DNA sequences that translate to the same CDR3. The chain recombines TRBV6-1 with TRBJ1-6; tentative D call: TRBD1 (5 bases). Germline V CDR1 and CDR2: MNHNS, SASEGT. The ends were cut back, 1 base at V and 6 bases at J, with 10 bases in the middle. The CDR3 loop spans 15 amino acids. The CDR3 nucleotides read TGTGCCAGCAGTGAAGGGGGCCCGATTAATTCACCCCTCCACTTT. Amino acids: CASSEGGPINSPLHF.

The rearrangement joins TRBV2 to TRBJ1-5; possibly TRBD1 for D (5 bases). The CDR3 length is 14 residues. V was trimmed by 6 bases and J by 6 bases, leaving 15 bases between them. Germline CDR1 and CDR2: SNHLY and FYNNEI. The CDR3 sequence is CASSPDSSIQPQHF. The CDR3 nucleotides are TGTGCCAGCAGCCCTGACAGTTCAATTCAGCCCCAGCATTTT.

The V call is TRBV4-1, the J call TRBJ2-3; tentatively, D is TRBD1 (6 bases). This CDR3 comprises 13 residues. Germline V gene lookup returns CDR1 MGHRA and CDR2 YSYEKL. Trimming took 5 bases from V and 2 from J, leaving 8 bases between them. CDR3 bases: TGCGCCAGCAGCGGACAGAACACAGATACGCAGTATTTT. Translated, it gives CASSGQNTDTQYF.

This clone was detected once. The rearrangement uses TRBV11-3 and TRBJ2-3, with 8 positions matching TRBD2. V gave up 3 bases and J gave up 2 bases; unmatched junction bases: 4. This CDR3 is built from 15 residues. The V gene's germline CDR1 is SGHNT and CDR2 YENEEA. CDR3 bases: TGTGCCAGCAGCTTCGGGGGGGACAACACAGATACGCAGTATTTT. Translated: CASSFGGDNTDTQYF. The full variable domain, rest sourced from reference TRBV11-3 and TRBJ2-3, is EAGVVQSPRYKIIEKKQPVAFWCNPISGHNTLYWYLQNLGQGPELLIRYENEEAVDDSQLPKDRFSAERLKGVDSTLKIQPAELGDSAVYLCASSFGGDNTDTQYFGPGTRLTVL.

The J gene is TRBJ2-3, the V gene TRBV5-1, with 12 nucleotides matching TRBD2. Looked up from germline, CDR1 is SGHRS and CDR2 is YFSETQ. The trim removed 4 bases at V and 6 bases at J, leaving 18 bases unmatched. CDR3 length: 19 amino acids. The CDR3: CASSPLRPLAGGQGDTQYF. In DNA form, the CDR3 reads TGCGCCAGCAGCCCACTGAGGCCACTAGCGGGGGGCCAAGGGGATACGCAGTATTTT.

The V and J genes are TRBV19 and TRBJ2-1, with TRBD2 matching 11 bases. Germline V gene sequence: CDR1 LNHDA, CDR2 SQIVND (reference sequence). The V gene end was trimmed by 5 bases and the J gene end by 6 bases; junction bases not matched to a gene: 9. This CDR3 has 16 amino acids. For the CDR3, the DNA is TGTGCCAGTAGTGAAATAGCGGGGGGGCTCAGCAATGAGCAGTTCTTC. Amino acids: CASSEIAGGLSNEQFF.

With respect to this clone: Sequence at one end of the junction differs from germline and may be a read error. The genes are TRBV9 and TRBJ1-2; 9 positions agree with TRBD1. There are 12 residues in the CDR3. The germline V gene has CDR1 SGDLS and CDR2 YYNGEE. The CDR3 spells CASSALEPGQGF. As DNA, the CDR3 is TGTGCCAGCAGCGCTTTGGAGCCGGGACAGGGCTTC.

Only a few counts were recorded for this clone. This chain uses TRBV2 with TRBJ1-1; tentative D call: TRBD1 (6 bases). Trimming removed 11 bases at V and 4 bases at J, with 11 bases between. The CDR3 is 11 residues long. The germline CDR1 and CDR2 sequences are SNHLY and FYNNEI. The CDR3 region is CASNRVTEAFF. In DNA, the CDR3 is TGTGCCTCAAACAGGGTCACTGAAGCTTTCTTT.